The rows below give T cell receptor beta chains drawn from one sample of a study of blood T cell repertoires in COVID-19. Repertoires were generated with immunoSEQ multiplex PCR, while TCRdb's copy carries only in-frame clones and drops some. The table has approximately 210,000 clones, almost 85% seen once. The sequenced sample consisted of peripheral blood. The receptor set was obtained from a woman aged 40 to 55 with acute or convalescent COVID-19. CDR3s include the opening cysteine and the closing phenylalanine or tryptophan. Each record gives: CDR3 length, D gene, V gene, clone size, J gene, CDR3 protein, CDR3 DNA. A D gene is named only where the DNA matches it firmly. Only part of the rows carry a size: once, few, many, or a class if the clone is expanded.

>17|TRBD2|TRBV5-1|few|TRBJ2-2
CASSLGLAGGNTGELFF
TGCGCCAGCAGCTTGGGACTAGCGGGAGGGAACACCGGGGAGCTGTTTTTT
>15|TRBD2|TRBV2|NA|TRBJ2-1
CASRGLAGALSEQFF
TGTGCCAGCAGAGGACTAGCGGGGGCACTCTCTGAGCAGTTCTTC
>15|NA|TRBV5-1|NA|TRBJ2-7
CASSLAEAYYYEQYF
TGCGCCAGCAGCTTGGCCGAAGCTTACTACTACGAGCAGTACTTC
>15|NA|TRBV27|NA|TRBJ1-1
CASSAPGQPNTEAFF
TGTGCCAGCAGCGCCCCCGGACAGCCAAACACTGAAGCTTTCTTT
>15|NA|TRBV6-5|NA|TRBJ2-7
CASSYRKGQYYEQYF
TGTGCCAGCAGTTACCGAAAAGGACAGTACTACGAGCAGTACTTC
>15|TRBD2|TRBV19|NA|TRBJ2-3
CASSPGTSSTDTQYF
TGTGCCAGTAGTCCCGGGACTAGCAGTACAGATACGCAGTATTTT
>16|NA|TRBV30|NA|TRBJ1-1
CAWSVSSGKRNTEAFF
TGTGCCTGGAGTGTTTCGTCAGGGAAAAGGAATACTGAAGCTTTCTTT
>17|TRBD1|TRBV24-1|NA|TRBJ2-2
CATSDQRPGQSTGELFF
TGTGCCACCAGTGATCAGAGACCGGGACAGTCCACCGGGGAGCTGTTTTTT
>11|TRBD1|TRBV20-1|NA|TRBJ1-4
CSARTGSKLFF
TGCAGTGCTCGGACAGGGTCAAAACTGTTTTTT
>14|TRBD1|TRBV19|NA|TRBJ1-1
CASINRGWNTEAFF
TGTGCCAGTATAAACAGGGGGTGGAACACTGAAGCTTTCTTT
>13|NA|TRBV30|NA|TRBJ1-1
CAGRGGMNTEAFF
TGTGCCGGACGGGGGGGCATGAACACTGAAGCTTTCTTT
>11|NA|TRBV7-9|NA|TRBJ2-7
CASSGSYEQYF
TGTGCCAGCAGCGGCAGCTACGAGCAGTACTTC
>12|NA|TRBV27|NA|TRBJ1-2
CASSSGAYGYTF
TGTGCCAGCAGCTCAGGGGCCTATGGCTACACCTTC
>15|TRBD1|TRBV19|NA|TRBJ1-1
CAIVVPRGQNTEAFF
TGTGCCATCGTAGTACCCAGGGGGCAGAACACTGAAGCTTTCTTT
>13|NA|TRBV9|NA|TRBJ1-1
CASSVVAGTEAFF
TGTGCCAGCAGCGTAGTGGCGGGCACTGAAGCTTTCTTT
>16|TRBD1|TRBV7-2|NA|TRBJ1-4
CASSPPTGGGGEKLFF
TGTGCCAGCAGCCCCCCGACAGGGGGCGGGGGTGAAAAACTGTTTTTT
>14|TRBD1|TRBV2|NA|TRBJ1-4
CASTYRGMNEKLFF
TGTGCCAGCACCTACAGGGGGATGAATGAAAAACTGTTTTTT
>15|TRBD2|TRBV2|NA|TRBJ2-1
CASSEQGLEINEQFF
TGTGCCAGCAGTGAACAGGGACTAGAGATTAATGAGCAGTTCTTC
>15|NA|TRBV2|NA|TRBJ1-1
CASSERVAGIIGAFF
TGTGCCAGCAGTGAAAGAGTGGCAGGGATAATCGGAGCTTTCTTT
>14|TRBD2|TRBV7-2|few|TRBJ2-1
CASRPTSEVNEQFF
TGTGCCAGCAGACCGACTAGCGAGGTTAATGAGCAGTTCTTC
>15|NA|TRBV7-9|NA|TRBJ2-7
CASSLFESPTYEQYF
TGTGCCAGCAGCTTATTTGAGTCCCCAACCTACGAGCAGTACTTC
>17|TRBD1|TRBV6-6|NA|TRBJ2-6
CASSRGDRVSGANVLTF
TGTGCCAGCAGTCGGGGGGACAGGGTCTCTGGGGCCAACGTCCTGACTTTC
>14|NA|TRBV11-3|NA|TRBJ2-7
CASSFNPDSHEQYF
TGTGCCAGCAGCTTTAATCCCGACAGCCACGAGCAGTACTTC
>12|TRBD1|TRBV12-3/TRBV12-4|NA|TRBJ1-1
CASSFMGQEAFF
TGTGCCAGCAGTTTTATGGGACAGGAAGCTTTCTTT
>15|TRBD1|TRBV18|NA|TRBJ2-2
CASSQTGMNTGELFF
TGTGCCAGCTCACAGACAGGGATGAACACCGGGGAGCTGTTTTTT
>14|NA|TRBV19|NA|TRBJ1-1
CATQRGVSNTEAFF
TGTGCCACCCAACGGGGGGTGTCGAACACTGAAGCTTTCTTT
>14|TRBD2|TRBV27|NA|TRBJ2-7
CASSLKTSGYEQYF
TGTGCCAGCAGTTTGAAGACTAGCGGCTACGAGCAGTACTTC
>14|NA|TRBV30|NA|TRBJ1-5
CAWGAGNSNQPQHF
TGTGCCTGGGGTGCAGGGAATAGCAATCAGCCCCAGCATTTT
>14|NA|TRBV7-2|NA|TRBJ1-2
CASSFGPGNRGYTF
TGTGCCAGCAGCTTCGGTCCGGGGAACCGTGGCTACACCTTC
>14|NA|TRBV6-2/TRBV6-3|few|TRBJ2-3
CASSPARPTDTQYF
TGTGCCAGCAGCCCGGCTAGACCCACAGATACGCAGTATTTT
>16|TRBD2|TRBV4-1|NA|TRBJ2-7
CASSQEFRTSDYEQYF
TGCGCCAGCAGCCAAGAGTTCCGGACTAGCGATTACGAGCAGTACTTC
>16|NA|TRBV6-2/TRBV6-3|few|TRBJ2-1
CASSYSEARIHNEQFF
TGTGCCAGCAGTTACAGCGAGGCTAGAATACACAATGAGCAGTTCTTC
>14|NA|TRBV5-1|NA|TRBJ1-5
CASSLVRGNQPQHF
TGCGCCAGCAGCTTGGTGAGAGGGAATCAGCCCCAGCATTTT
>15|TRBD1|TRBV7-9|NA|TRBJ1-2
CASSHRDRGLDGYTF
TGTGCCAGCAGCCACCGGGACAGGGGGCTGGATGGCTACACCTTC
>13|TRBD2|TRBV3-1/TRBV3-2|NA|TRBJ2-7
CASSQERLAGQYF
TGTGCCAGCAGCCAAGAAAGGCTAGCGGGGCAGTACTTC
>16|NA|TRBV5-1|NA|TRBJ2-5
CASTWGETNYQETQYF
TGCGCCAGCACCTGGGGGGAGACCAATTACCAAGAGACCCAGTACTTC
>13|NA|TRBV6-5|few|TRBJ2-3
CASSYFGTDTQYF
TGTGCCAGCAGTTACTTCGGCACAGATACGCAGTATTTT
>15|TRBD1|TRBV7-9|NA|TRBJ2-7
CASSFSDRGTHEQYF
TGTGCCAGCAGCTTTAGTGACAGGGGGACGCACGAGCAGTACTTC
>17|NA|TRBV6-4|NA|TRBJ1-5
CASSHSTSSRSNQPQHF
TGTGCCAGCAGTCATTCGACAAGCAGCCGTAGCAATCAGCCCCAGCATTTT
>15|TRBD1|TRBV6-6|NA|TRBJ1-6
CAARDREPVNSPLHF
TGTGCCGCCAGAGACAGGGAGCCCGTTAATTCACCCCTCCACTTT
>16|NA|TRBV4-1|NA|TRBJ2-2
CASSLDEGANTGELFF
TGCGCCAGCAGCCTAGACGAGGGGGCGAACACCGGGGAGCTGTTTTTT
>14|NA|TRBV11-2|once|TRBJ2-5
CASSLDGRGETQYF
TGTGCCAGCAGCTTAGATGGCAGGGGTGAGACCCAGTACTTC
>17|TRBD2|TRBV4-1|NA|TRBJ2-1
CASSFQPRSGGSNEQFF
TGCGCCAGCAGCTTCCAGCCCCGCAGCGGGGGGTCAAATGAGCAGTTCTTC
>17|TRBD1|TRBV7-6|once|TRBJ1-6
CASSLGNRDRGNSPLHF
TGTGCCAGCAGCTTAGGGAACCGGGACAGGGGTAATTCACCCCTCCACTTT
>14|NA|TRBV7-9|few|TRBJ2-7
CASNIPGDTYEQYF
TGTGCCAGCAACATCCCCGGCGACACCTACGAGCAGTACTTC
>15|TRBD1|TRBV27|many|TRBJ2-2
CASSPEDREAGELFF
TGTGCCAGCAGTCCCGAGGACAGGGAGGCCGGGGAGCTGTTTTTT
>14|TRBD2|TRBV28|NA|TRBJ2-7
CASKASGSMYEQYF
TGTGCCAGCAAAGCTAGCGGGAGTATGTACGAGCAGTACTTC
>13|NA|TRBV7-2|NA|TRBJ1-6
CASSTQGNSPLHF
TGTGCCAGCAGCACCCAGGGCAATTCACCCCTCCACTTT
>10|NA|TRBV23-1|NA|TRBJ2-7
CASMGGEQYF
TGCGCCAGCATGGGGGGCGAGCAGTACTTC
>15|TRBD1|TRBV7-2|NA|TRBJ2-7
CASSRTGTGTGEQYF
TGTGCCAGCAGTCGAACCGGGACAGGGACGGGCGAGCAGTACTTC
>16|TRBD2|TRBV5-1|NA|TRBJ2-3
CASSLPAGPSTDTQYF
TGCGCCAGCAGCTTACCAGCGGGGCCAAGCACAGATACGCAGTATTTT